This T cell receptor (beta chain) comes out of a study of identical twins. All donors were healthy Caucasians. This CDR3 has 13 residues. Germline lookup yields CDR1 SEHNR and CDR2 FQNEAQ (reference sequence). V shed 4 bases and J shed 0 bases, with 6 bases lying between them. TCRdb redid the calling of the 5' RACE reads with MiXCR, one entry per CDR3 protein. The table includes about 430,000 distinct CDR3 sequences, about 18% detected once. The sequence came from a man in his forties or fifties in good health. Sequencing used naive T cells sorted from blood. V is TRBV7-9 and J is TRBJ1-1; D not resolved. The CDR3 reads CASSWRLNTEAFF. DNA for the CDR3: TGTGCCAGCAGCTGGAGACTGAACACTGAAGCTTTCTTT.